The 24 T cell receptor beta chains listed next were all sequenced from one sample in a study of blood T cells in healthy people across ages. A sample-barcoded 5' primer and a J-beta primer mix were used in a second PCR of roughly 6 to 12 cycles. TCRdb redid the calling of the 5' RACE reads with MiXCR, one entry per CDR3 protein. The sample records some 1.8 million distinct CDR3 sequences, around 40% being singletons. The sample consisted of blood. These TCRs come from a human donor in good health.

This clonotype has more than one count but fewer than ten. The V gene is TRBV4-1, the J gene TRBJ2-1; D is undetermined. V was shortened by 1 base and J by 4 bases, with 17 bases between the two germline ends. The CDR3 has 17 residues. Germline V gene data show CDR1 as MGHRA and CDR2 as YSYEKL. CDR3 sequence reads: CASSQGLARTRYNEQFF. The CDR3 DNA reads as TGCGCCAGCAGCCAAGGGTTAGCCCGAACCCGATACAATGAGCAGTTCTTC.

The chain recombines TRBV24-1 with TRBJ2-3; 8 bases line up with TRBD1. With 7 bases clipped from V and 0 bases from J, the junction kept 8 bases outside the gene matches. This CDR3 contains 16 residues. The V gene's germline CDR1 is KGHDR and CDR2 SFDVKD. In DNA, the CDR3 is TGTGCCACCAGCACCCGACAGGGGATAAGCACAGATACGCAGTATTTT. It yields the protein CATSTRQGISTDTQYF.

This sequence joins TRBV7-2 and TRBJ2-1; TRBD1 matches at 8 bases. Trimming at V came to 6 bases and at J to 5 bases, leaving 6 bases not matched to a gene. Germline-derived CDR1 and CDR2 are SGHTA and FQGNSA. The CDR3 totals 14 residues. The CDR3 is CASSSTGAHNEQFF. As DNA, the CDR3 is TGTGCCAGCAGTTCGACAGGGGCCCACAATGAGCAGTTCTTC.

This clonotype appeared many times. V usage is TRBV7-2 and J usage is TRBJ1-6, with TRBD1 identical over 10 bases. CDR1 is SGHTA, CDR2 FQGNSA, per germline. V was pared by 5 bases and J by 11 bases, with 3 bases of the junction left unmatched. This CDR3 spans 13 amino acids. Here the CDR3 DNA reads TGTGCCAGCAGCCCAGACAGGGGGCCACCCCTCCACTTT. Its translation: CASSPDRGPPLHF.

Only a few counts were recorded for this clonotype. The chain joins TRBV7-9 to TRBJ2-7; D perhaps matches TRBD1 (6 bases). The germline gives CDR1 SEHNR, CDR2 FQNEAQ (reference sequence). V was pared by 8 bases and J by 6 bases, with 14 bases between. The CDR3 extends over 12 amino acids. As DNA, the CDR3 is TGTGCCAGCGGAGTACAGGGTATCGAGCAGTACTTC. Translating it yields CASGVQGIEQYF. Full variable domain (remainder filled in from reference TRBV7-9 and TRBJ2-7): DTGVSQNPRHKITKRGQNVTFRCDPISEHNRLYWYRQTLGQGPEFLTYFQNEAQLEKSRLLSDRFSAERPKGSFSTLEIQRTEQGDSAMYLCASGVQGIEQYFGPGTRLTVT.

Written as DNA, the CDR3 is TGTGCCAGCACTCCCCGAGTAGGAGGGGTAGGCGAGCAGTACTTC. Translated: CASTPRVGGVGEQYF. The V and J genes are TRBV28 and TRBJ2-4, with a weak D call TRBD2 (6 bases). The better agreement between TRBJ2-7 and the DNA end casts doubt on the J call. Germline V lookup: CDR1 MDHEN, CDR2 SYDVKM. The CDR3 is 15 residues long.

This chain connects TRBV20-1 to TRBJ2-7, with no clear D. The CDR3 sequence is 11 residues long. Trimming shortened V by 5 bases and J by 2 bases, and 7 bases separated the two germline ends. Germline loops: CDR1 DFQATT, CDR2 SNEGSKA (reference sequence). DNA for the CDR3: TGCAGTGCTCCGGACCCCTACGAGCAGTACTTC. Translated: CSAPDPYEQYF.

For the CDR3, the DNA is TGTGCCATCAGCGATATGGGAGGAGGCACTGAAGCTTTCTTT. Its protein product is CAISDMGGGTEAFF. The rearrangement links TRBV10-3 to TRBJ1-1; D ambiguous. V shed 6 bases and J shed 4 bases, with 15 bases lying between them. The germline V gene encodes CDR1 ENHRY and CDR2 SYGVKD. This CDR3 has 14 residues.

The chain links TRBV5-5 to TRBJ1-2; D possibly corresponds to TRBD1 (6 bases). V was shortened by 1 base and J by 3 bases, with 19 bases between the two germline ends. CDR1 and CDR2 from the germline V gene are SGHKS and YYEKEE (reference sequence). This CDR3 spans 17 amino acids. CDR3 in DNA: TGTGCCAGCAGCTTGTATCGCCCCGCAGGGGTAGACTATGGCTACACCTTC. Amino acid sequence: CASSLYRPAGVDYGYTF.

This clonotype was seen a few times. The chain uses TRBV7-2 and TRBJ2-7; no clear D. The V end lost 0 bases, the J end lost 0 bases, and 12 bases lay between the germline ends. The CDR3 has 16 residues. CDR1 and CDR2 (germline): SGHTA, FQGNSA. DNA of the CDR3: TGTGCCAGCAGCTTAGCGCACATCAGGAGCTCCTACGAGCAGTACTTC. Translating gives CASSLAHIRSSYEQYF. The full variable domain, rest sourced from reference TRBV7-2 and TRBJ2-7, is GAGVSQSPSNKVTEKGKDVELRCDPISGHTALYWYRQSLGQGLEFLIYFQGNSAPDKSGLPSDRFSAERTGGSVSTLTIQRTQQEDSAVYLCASSLAHIRSSYEQYFGPGTRLTVT.

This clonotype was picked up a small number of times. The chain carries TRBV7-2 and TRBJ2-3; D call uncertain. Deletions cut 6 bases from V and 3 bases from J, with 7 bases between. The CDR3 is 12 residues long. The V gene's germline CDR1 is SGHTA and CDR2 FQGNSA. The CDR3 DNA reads TGTGCCAGCAGGCTAGATACAGATACGCAGTATTTT. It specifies CASRLDTDTQYF.

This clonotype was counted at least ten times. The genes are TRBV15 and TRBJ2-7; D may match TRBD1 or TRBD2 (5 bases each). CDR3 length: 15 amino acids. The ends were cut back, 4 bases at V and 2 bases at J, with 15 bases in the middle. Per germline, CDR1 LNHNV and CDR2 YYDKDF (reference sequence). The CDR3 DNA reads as TGTGCCACCAGCATCTCCCGGGACGGACCCTACGAGCAGTACTTC. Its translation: CATSISRDGPYEQYF.

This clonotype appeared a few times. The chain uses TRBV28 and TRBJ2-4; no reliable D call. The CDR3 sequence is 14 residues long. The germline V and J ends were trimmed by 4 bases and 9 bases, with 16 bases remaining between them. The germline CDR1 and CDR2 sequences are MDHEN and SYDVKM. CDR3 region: CASSSNSWSPIQYF. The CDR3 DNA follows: TGTGCCAGCAGTTCCAACAGTTGGAGTCCCATTCAGTACTTC.

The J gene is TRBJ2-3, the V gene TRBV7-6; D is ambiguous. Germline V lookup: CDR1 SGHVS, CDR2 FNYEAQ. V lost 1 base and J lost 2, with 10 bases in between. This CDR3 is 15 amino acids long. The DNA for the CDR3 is TGTGCCAGCAGCTTAGAGAAGTCGGCCACAGATACGCAGTATTTT. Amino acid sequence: CASSLEKSATDTQYF.

In nucleotides, the CDR3 is TGTGCCAGCTCACCCTCCGGAGGACGAGAGTATGGCTACACCTTC. It codes for CASSPSGGREYGYTF. J is TRBJ1-2 and V is TRBV18; D is ambiguous. Germline lookup yields CDR1 KGHSH and CDR2 LQKENI. This CDR3 region has 15 residues. V shed 3 bases and J shed 5 bases, with 16 bases lying between them.

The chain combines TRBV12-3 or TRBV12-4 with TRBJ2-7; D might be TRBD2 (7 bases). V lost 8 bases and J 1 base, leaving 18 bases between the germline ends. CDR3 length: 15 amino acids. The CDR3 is CASQLGGADSYEQYF. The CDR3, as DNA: TGTGCCAGCCAACTAGGGGGGGCGGATTCCTACGAGCAGTACTTC.

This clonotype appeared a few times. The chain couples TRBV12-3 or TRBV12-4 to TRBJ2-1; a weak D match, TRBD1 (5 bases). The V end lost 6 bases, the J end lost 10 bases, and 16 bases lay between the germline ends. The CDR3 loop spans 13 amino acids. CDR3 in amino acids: CASSSPFYREQFF. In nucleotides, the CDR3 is TGTGCCAGCAGCTCGCCCTTTTACAGGGAGCAGTTCTTC.

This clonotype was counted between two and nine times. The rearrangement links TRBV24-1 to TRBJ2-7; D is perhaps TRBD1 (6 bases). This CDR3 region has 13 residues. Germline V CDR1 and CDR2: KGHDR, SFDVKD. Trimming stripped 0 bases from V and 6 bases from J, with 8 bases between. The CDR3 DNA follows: TGTGCCACCAGTGATTTGTCAGGGGCCGAGCAGTACTTC. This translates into CATSDLSGAEQYF.

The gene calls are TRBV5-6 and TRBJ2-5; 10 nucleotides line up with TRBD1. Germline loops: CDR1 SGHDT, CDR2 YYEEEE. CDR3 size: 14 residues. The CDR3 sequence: CLSRRTGGQETQYF. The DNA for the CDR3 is TGTCTCTCACGCCGGACAGGGGGGCAAGAGACCCAGTACTTC.

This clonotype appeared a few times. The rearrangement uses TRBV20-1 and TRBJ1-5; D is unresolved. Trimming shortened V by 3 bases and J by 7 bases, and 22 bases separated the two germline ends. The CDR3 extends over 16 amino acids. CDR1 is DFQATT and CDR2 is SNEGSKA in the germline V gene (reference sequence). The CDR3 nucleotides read TGCAGTGCTAGGGGTCCAGGAATCTTGTTTGGACAGCCCCAGCATTTT. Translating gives CSARGPGILFGQPQHF.

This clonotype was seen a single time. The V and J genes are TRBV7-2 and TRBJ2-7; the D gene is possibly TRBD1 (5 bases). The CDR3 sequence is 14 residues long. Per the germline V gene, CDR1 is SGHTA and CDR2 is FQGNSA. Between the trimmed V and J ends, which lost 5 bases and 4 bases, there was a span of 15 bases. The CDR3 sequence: CASSPLRTTYEQYF. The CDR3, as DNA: TGTGCCAGCAGCCCCCTACGGACAACTTACGAGCAGTACTTC. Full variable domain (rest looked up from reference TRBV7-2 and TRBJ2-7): GAGVSQSPSNKVTEKGKDVELRCDPISGHTALYWYRQSLGQGLEFLIYFQGNSAPDKSGLPSDRFSAERTGGSVSTLTIQRTQQEDSAVYLCASSPLRTTYEQYFGPGTRLTVT.

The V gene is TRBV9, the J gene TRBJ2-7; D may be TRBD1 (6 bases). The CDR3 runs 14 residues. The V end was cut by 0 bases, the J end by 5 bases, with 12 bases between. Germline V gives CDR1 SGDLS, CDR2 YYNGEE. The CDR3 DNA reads TGTGCCAGCAGCGTAGGCAGGGGCCTAGACGAGCAGTACTTC. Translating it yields CASSVGRGLDEQYF.

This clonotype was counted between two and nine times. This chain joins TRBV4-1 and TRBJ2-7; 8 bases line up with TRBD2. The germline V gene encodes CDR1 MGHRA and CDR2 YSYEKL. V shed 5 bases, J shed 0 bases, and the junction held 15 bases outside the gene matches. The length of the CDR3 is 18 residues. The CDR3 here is CASSERRGAGGTSYEQYF. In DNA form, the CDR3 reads TGCGCCAGCAGCGAAAGAAGAGGCGCGGGGGGCACCTCCTACGAGCAGTACTTC.

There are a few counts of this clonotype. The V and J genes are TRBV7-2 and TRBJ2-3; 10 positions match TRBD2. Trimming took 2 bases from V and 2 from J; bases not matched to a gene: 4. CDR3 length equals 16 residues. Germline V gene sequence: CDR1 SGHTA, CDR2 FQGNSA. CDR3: CASSLRTSGFTDTQYF. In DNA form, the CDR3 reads TGTGCCAGCAGCTTAAGGACTAGCGGTTTCACAGATACGCAGTATTTT.